The clone carrying this T cell receptor (beta chain) has a count of ten or more. This sample stems from a study of T cells after posttransplantation cyclophosphamide. The assay was immunoSEQ multiplex PCR, and TCRdb's table has in-frame clones only and misses some. The repertoire consists of 45,000 to 55,000 clones, none detected only once. This CDR3 spans 15 amino acids. Germline CDR1 is SQVTM and CDR2 is ANQGSEA. J was trimmed by 0 bases and V by 2 bases; bases with no gene match: 4. The sample was PBMCs. The receptor was isolated from a man between 40 and 49 years old in good health, CMV-negative, and a related stem cell transplant donor. The chain recombines TRBV29-1 with TRBJ2-1; 7 bases fit TRBD2. Here the CDR3 DNA reads TGCAGCGTTGAAAAGGGGACTAACTCCTACAATGAGCAGTTCTTC. Protein product: CSVEKGTNSYNEQFF.